The clone carrying this T cell receptor beta chain came up many times. Researchers made TCR beta libraries by using iRepertoire HTBI primers and running Arm-PCR on CDR3 regions. TCRdb re-derived calls from the multiplex PCR reads in MiXCR, one entry per CDR3 protein. The sample shows over 650,000 distinct CDR3 sequences, 25% to 30% of them seen only once. This specimen belongs to a study of regulatory T cells in long-lasting Graves disease. V lost 5 bases to trimming and J lost 0 bases; unmatched junction nucleotides: 6. The CDR3 has 15 residues. Regarding time point: persistent/refractory GD, antithyroid drugs over 5 years with positive TRAb. Scientists built the TCR library using RNA that was extracted from PBMCs.

Material: peripheral blood mononuclear cells (PBMCs), obtained when the disease was refractory, from a patient treated with antithyroid drugs. The rearrangement links TRBV12-3 or TRBV12-4 to TRBJ1-2; TRBD1 matches 7 bases. The receptor comes from a female donor with Graves disease. The CDR3 DNA reads TGTGCCAGCAGTGACAGGGAGATAGCTAACTATGGCTACACCTTC. The encoded protein is CASSDREIANYGYTF.